What follows describes a single TCR beta chain. This entry belongs to a study of blood T cell repertoires in COVID-19. Study overall: Samples came from the United States, Italy and Spain, spanning acute and convalescent COVID-19. T cells, B-cell-depleted T cells, or PBMCs provided the cDNA or gDNA that served as material.

In the authors' methods: Counts of nucleated cells, estimated from reference gene primer amplification, were obtained. Libraries were prepared by immunoSEQ multiplex PCR; TCRdb keeps only in-frame clonotypes and omits some of them. V, J and clone size derive from that table, while D and trimming were established from the DNA sequence. The sample lists more than 100,000 clones, just under 85% occurring once. This CDR3 has 15 amino acids. Germline CDR1 reads LNHDA; CDR2 reads SQIVND (reference sequence). Unmatched junction bases numbered 8, after V lost 3 bases and J lost 4 bases. The chain links TRBV19 to TRBJ1-1; 7 nucleotides agree with TRBD1. Sequencing was performed on peripheral blood. The sequence was obtained from a woman aged 45-65 years with acute or convalescent COVID-19. The CDR3 nucleotides read TGTGCCAGTAGTATTCTAGGGGGCGAAAGCACTGAAGCTTTCTTT. It yields the protein CASSILGGESTEAFF.